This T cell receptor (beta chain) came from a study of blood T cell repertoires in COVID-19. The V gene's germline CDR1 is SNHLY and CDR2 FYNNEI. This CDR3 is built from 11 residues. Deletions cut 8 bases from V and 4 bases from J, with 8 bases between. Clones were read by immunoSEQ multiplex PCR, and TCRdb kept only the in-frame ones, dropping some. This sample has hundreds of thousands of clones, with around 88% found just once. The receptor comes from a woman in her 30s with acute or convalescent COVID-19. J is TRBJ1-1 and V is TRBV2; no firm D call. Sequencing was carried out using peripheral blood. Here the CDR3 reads CASEIVTEAFF. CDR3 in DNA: TGTGCCAGCGAAATAGTCACTGAAGCTTTCTTT.